This is a list of T cell receptor beta chains from one sample in a study of blood T cell repertoires in COVID-19. Sequenced by immunoSEQ multiplex PCR; TCRdb stores in-frame clones only, minus some. The sample includes 200,000 to 300,000 clones, about 89% of them seen just once. Specimen: PBMCs or T cells enriched from blood (not recorded which). All receptors come from a woman between 25 and 40 years old who had recovered from COVID-19. Each CDR3 is given with its conserved first and last residue. D genes are given only for firm matches. Clone size is shown for a subset of rows, as once, few, many or a class of expanded clone.

clone_size | cdr3_length | j_call | v_call | d_call | cdr3_nt | cdr3_aa
. | 14 | TRBJ1-2 | TRBV6-5 | . | TGTGCCAGCACTGTCGGGACACCTGCTTATGGCTACACCTTC | CASTVGTPAYGYTF
. | 19 | TRBJ2-2 | TRBV9 | TRBD2 | TGTGCCAGCAGTCTCACAAAGAACGGGACTAGCGGGAGGGCCGGGGAGCTGTTTTTT | CASSLTKNGTSGRAGELFF
. | 15 | TRBJ1-1 | TRBV7-2 | . | TGTGCCAGCAGCTGGGGGGACGGCGGGTACACTGAAGCTTTCTTT | CASSWGDGGYTEAFF
. | 13 | TRBJ1-2 | TRBV19 | TRBD1 | TGTGCCAGTACCTTCCAGGGGGTCGATGGCTACACCTTC | CASTFQGVDGYTF
once | 16 | TRBJ1-1 | TRBV13 | TRBD1 | TGTGCCAGCAGCTCGCGGACGGACAGGGTGAACACTGAAGCTTTCTTT | CASSSRTDRVNTEAFF
once | 15 | TRBJ2-1 | TRBV7-2 | TRBD1 | TGTGCCAGCAGCTTATCCGGGACAGTATATAATGAGCAGTTCTTC | CASSLSGTVYNEQFF
few | 14 | TRBJ1-2 | TRBV5-1 | . | TGCGCCAGCAGCGTGGGAGGAAGTTACTATGGCTACACCTTC | CASSVGGSYYGYTF
. | 12 | TRBJ1-1 | TRBV3-1/TRBV3-2 | . | TGTGCCAGCAGCTACATCAACACTGAAGCTTTCTTT | CASSYINTEAFF
. | 12 | TRBJ1-2 | TRBV30 | TRBD1 | TGTGCCTGGAGGACAGGGGGCTATGGCTACACCTTC | CAWRTGGYGYTF
. | 13 | TRBJ1-5 | TRBV30 | . | TGTGCCTGGAGACAGGGAATGGGTCAGCCCCAGCATTTT | CAWRQGMGQPQHF
few | 11 | TRBJ2-1 | TRBV7-9 | . | TGTGCCAGCGGACTTATCCATGAGCAGTTCTTC | CASGLIHEQFF